This record concerns one TCR beta chain sequence. The data are from a study of glioma-infiltrating T cells after dendritic cell vaccination. Across the study: Autologous tumor lysate-pulsed dendritic cell vaccination was given between the early 2000s and the early 2010s.

TCRdb's table, derived via immunoSEQ multiplex PCR, lists solely in-frame clones and lacks some. Of over 55,000 clones listed, around 85% are singletons. Time point defined: after dendritic cell vaccination, including at tumor progression/relapse. Germline lookup yields CDR1 MNHEY and CDR2 SVGAGI. V dropped 5 bases and J dropped 3 bases, with 8 bases sitting between them. The CDR3 contains 13 residues. The sequence was obtained from a human donor with glioblastoma. This sample comprised blood, obtained after dendritic cell vaccination. This sequence joins TRBV6-5 and TRBJ1-5, with no clear D. In nucleotides, the CDR3 is TGTGCCAGCAGTCGGGATCCCAATCAGCCCCAGCATTTT. Its protein is CASSRDPNQPQHF.